The source of this T cell receptor (beta chain) is a study of T cells in Graves' hyperthyroidism and ophthalmopathy (dated by TCRdb to between 2018 and 2021). Background for the entire study: Peripheral blood samples were taken at the time of initial diagnosis, prior to any treatment. After sampling, hyperthyroidism patients received methimazole starting at 30 mg daily, and ophthalmopathy patients received high-dose intravenous methylprednisolone. The paper describes TCR Vbeta CDR3 sequencing of about 140 peripheral blood samples, made up of 43 ophthalmopathy patients, roughly 80 hyperthyroidism patients and 17 progressor patients. Prospective prediction of ophthalmopathy was tested in an independent validation cohort of approximately 19 hyperthyroidism patients and 17 patients who later progressed to ophthalmopathy. The approximately 100 discovery patients were randomly divided into training and test sets at a 7:3 ratio. The study also compared thyroid tissue and blood T-cell repertoires from over 5 Graves' hyperthyroidism patients. TCR V-J signatures able to tell the groups apart were searched for in a discovery cohort of more than 90 patients, of whom fewer than 45 had Graves' ophthalmopathy and more than 55 had stable Graves' hyperthyroidism. Paper-wide results and their limitations: Ophthalmopathy was separated from stable hyperthyroidism by a 13 V-J signature model, with about 88% sensitivity and approximately 81% specificity obtained in cross-validation and 80%/75% obtained in testing. In validation, the model predicted progression to ophthalmopathy a median of about 6.5 months before onset, with around 70% sensitivity and roughly 77% specificity. No statistical method was used to fix the sample size in advance, and group allocation was not hidden from the investigators. Most expanded thyroid clonotypes (frequency above 0.001) were also found in blood, which suggests that blood repertoires may mirror thyroid immune responses.

Ophthalmopathy patients had moderately to severely active disease, with a Clinical Activity Score of 3 or more, a NOSPECS grade of 4 or more, and a disease duration of less than 3 months. The study excluded patients with uncontrolled infections, other autoimmune diseases, pregnancy or lactation. Clinical symptoms, serum thyroxine and TRAb, thyroid ultrasound, and orbital computed tomography formed the basis for the diagnoses. PBMCs were separated from approximately 9.9 ml of fresh peripheral blood using Ficoll-Paque density gradient centrifugation. Total RNA was extracted with Trizol reagent, and quality was checked on an Agilent 2100 Bioanalyzer. Details on this clonotype: The specificity of this receptor is unknown. No much larger clonotype is one base removed from it; base qualities were not supplied.

Trimming at the junction amounts to 1 base on V and 5 bases on J, and the germline ends lie 11 bases apart. The CDR3 runs 14 amino acids, cysteine and phenylalanine included. CDR3 DNA only is kept here, 42 bases in frame from base 1. CDR1 and CDR2, looked up from the germline V gene, are SGHDN and FVKESK. TCR beta CDR3 regions were amplified from RNA transcripts. The first round of RT-PCR for the TCR CDR3 was performed with the HTBI primer set and the Qiagen OneStep RT-PCR kit. Libraries were constructed in a second round of multiplex PCR, after which size selection and purification were performed. The libraries were sequenced on an Illumina HiSeq2000 using paired-end 100 bp reads. Per the authors' processing: SOAPnuke was used to process the raw data, with reads discarded if the reads contained adapters or uncalled bases, had a mean Phred below 15, or lacked an exact constant-primer or identifier match. High-quality paired reads were merged using COPE v1.2.5, and each unique nucleotide sequence was defined as a clonotype. MiTCR v1.1 was used to align clonotypes to the IMGT TRBV, TRBD and TRBJ reference segments. Only V-J combinations with frequency above 0.0001, covering 99.2% of repertoires, were analysed. A TCS score was defined as the ratio between F50 (clonal expansion) and ExV (chaos), using BLOSUM62-based TCRdist between CDR3 peptides within each V-J. Welch's t-statistics and random forest reduced several hundred V-J features to 10 to 15, which were used in a naive Bayes classifier (R e1071). The raw public reads went through TCRdb reprocessing: fastp at Q25, MiXCR clone calling, in-frame beta chains kept. Under each unique CDR3 protein, matching rows form one entry showing the most common genes and DNA. The authors' filters were not applied to this entry. Recorded for this sample are about 480,000 distinct CDR3 sequences; roughly 22% of them occurred a single time. The top ten constitute approximately 49% of the sample.

Sequenced material: blood. The sequence joins TRBV14 to TRBJ1-2; the D gene cannot be named for sure. The clonotype originates from a woman in her sixties or seventies with Graves' ophthalmopathy. The CDR3 is CASSQAGVGYGYTF. At the DNA level, the sequence is TGTGCCAGCAGCCAAGCAGGAGTGGGGTATGGCTACACCTTC.